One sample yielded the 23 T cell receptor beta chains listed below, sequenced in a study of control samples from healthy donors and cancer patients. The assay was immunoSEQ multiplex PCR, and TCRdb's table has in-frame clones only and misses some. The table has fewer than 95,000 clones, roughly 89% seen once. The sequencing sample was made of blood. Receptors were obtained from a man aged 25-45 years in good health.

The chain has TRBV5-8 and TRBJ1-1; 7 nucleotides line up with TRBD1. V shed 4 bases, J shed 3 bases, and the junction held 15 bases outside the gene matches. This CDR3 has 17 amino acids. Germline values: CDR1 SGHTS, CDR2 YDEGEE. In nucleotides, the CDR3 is TGTGCCAGCAGCCTCCTACTGACAGGGTGGGGAGACACTGAAGCTTTCTTT. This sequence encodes CASSLLLTGWGDTEAFF.

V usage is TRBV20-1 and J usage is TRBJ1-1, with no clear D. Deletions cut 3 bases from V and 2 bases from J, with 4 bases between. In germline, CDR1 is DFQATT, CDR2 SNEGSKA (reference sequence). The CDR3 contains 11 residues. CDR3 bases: TGCAGTGCTAGTGATAACACTGAAGCTTTCTTT. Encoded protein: CSASDNTEAFF.

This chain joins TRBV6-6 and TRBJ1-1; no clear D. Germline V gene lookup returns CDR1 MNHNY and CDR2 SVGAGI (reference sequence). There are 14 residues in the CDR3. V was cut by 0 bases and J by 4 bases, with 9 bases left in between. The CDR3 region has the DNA TGTGCCAGCAGTTACTCATTGGCGGGCACTGAAGCTTTCTTT. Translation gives CASSYSLAGTEAFF.

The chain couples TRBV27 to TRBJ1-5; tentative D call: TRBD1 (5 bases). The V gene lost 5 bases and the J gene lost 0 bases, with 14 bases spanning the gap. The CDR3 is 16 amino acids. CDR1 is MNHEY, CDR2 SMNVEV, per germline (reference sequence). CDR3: CASSKQGTFSNQPQHF. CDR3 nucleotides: TGTGCCAGCAGTAAACAAGGGACCTTTAGCAATCAGCCCCAGCATTTT.

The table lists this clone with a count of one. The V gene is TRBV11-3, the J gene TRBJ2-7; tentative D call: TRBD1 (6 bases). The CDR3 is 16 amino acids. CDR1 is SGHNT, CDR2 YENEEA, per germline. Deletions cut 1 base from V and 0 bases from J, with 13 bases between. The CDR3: CASSLGQGLPSYEQYF. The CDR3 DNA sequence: TGTGCCAGCAGCTTAGGCCAGGGGCTTCCCTCCTACGAGCAGTACTTC.

The CDR3 here is CASSPTTSGDTQYF. Written as DNA, the CDR3 is TGTGCCAGCAGCCCTACCACTAGCGGAGATACGCAGTATTTT. The chain links TRBV7-6 to TRBJ2-3, with 8 bases that match TRBD2. Germline loops: CDR1 SGHVS, CDR2 FNYEAQ. Trimming cost V 5 bases and J 5 bases; bases outside gene matches: 6. The CDR3 has 14 residues.

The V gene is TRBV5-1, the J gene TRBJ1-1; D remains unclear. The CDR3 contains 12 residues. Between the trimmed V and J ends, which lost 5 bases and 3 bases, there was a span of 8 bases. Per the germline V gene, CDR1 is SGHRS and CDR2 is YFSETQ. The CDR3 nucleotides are TGCGCCAGCAGTACGGGATACACTGAAGCTTTCTTT. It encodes CASSTGYTEAFF.

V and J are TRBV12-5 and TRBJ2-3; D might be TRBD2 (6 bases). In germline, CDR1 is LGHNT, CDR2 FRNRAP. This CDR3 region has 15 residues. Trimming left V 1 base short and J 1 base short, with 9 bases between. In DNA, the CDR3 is TGTGCTAGTGGTTTGGGAGCGGGCGGCACAGATACGCAGTATTTT. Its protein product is CASGLGAGGTDTQYF.

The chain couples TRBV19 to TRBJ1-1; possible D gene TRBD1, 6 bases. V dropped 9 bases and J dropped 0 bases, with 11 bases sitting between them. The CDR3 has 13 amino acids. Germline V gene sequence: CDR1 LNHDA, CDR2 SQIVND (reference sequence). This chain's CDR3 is CASKDSMNTEAFF. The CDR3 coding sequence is TGTGCCAGCAAGGACAGCATGAACACTGAAGCTTTCTTT.

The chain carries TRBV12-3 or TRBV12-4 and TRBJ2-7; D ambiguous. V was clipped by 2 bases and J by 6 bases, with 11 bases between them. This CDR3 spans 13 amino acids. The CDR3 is CASSLRATREQYF. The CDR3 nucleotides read TGTGCCAGCAGTTTAAGGGCGACGCGCGAGCAGTACTTC.

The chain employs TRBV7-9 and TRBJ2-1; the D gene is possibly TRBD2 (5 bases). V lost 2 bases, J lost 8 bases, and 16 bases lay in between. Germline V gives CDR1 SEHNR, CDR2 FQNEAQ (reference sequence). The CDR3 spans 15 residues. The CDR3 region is CASSLIGLLHDEQFF. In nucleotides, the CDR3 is TGTGCCAGCAGCTTAATCGGACTCCTACACGATGAGCAGTTCTTC.

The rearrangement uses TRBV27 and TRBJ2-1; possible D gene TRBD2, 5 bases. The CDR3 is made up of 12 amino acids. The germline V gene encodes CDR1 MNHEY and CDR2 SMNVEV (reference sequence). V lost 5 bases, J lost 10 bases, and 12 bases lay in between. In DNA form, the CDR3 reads TGTGCCAGCAGTCCCTCAAAGCGGGAGCAGTTCTTC. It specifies CASSPSKREQFF.

CDR3 sequence: CASSQSLSRAEAFF. In DNA, the CDR3 is TGTGCCAGCAGCCAATCGCTTTCGAGGGCTGAAGCTTTCTTT. This rearrangement joins TRBV14 to TRBJ1-1; D ambiguous. Germline CDR1 reads SGHDN; CDR2 reads FVKESK. Trimming pared 2 bases from V and 6 bases from J, leaving 13 bases between. CDR3 length: 14 amino acids.

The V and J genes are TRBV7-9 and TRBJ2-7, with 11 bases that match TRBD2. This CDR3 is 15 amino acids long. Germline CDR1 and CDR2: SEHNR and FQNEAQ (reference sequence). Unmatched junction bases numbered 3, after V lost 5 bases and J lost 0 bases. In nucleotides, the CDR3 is TGTGCCAGCAGCCCTAGCGGGGGGACCTCCTACGAGCAGTACTTC. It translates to CASSPSGGTSYEQYF.

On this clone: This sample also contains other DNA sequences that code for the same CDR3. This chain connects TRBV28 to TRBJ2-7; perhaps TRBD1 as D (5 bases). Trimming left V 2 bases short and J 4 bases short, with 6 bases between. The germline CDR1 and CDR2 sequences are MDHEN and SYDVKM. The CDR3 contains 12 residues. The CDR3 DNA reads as TGTGCCAGCAGTTTACAGGGTTACGAGCAGTACTTC. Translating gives CASSLQGYEQYF.

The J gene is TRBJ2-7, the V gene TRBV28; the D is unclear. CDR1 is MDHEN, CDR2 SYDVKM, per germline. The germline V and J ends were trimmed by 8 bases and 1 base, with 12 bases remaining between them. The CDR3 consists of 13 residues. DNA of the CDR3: TGTGCCAGCTGGGGTTACGGATCCTACGAGCAGTACTTC. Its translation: CASWGYGSYEQYF.

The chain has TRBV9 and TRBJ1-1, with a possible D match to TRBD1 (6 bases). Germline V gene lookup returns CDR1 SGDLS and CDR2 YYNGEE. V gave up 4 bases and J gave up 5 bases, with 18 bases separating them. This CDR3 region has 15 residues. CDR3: CASSPLTGGGTEAFF. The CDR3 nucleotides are TGTGCCAGCAGCCCCTTGACAGGAGGAGGAACTGAAGCTTTCTTT.

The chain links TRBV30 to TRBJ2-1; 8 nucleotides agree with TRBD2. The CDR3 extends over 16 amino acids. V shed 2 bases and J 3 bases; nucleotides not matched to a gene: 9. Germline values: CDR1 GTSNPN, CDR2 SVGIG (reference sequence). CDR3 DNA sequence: TGTGCCTGGAGTCCACCCCAAGCGGGGGTCTACAATGAGCAGTTCTTC. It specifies CAWSPPQAGVYNEQFF.

CDR3 protein: CASSAGQPGELFF. The CDR3 coding sequence is TGTGCCAGCAGCGCTGGACAGCCCGGGGAGCTGTTTTTT. V usage is TRBV9 and J usage is TRBJ2-2, with D tentatively TRBD1 (6 bases). The V gene lost 3 bases and the J gene lost 6 bases, with 9 bases spanning the gap. Germline CDR1 and CDR2: SGDLS and YYNGEE. CDR3 size: 13 residues.

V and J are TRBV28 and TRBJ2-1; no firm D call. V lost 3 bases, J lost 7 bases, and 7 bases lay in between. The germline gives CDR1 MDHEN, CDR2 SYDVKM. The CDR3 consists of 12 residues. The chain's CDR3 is CASSLGPNEQFF. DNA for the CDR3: TGTGCCAGCAGTTTGGGCCCGAATGAGCAGTTCTTC. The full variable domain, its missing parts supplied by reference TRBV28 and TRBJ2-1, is DVKVTQSSRYLVKRTGEKVFLECVQDMDHENMFWYRQDPGLGLRLIYFSYDVKMKEKGDIPEGYSVSREKKERFSLILESASTNQTSMYLCASSLGPNEQFFGPGTRLTVL.

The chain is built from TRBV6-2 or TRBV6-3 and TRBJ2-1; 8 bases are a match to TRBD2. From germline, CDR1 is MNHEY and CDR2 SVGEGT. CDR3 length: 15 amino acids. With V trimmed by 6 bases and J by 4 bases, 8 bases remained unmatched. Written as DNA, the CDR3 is TGTGCCAGCAGCGGGGGGGACTACACTTACAATGAGCAGTTCTTC. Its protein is CASSGGDYTYNEQFF.

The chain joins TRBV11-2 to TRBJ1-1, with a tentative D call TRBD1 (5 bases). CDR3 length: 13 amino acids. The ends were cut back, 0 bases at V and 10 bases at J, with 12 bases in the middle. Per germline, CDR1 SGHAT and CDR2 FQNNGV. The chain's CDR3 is CASSLDVRDPAFF. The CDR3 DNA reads TGTGCCAGCAGCTTAGACGTCCGGGACCCAGCTTTCTTT.

This chain's CDR3 is CATSPRVAGANVLTF. CDR3 nucleotides: TGTGCCACCAGCCCGAGGGTTGCTGGGGCCAACGTCCTGACTTTC. V is TRBV15 and J is TRBJ2-6, with D perhaps TRBD2 (5 bases). The CDR3 runs to 15 residues. Germline-derived CDR1 and CDR2 are LNHNV and YYDKDF (reference sequence). Trimming stripped 5 bases from V and 2 bases from J, with 10 bases between.